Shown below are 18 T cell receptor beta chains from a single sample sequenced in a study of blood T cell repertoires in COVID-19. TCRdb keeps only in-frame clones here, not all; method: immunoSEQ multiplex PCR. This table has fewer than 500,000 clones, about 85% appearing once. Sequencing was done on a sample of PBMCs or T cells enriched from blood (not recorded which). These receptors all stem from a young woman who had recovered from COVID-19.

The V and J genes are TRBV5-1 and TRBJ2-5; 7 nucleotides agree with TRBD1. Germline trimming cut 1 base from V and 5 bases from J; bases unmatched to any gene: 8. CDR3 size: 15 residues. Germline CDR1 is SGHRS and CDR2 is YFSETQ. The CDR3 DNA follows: TGCGCCAGCAGCTTGAACAGGGGCCCAGAGGAGACCCAGTACTTC. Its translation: CASSLNRGPEETQYF.

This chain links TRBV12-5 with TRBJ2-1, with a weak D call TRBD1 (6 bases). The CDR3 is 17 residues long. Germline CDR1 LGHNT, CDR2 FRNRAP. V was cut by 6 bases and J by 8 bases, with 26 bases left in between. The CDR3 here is CASGPTTPRGRWDEQFF. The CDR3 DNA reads TGTGCTAGTGGCCCAACAACCCCCAGGGGCAGGTGGGATGAGCAGTTCTTC.

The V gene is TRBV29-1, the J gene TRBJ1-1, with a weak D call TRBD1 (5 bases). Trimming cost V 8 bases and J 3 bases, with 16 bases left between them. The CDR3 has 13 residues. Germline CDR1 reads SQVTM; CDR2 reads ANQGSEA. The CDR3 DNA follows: TGCAGCATATGGGGGGGTAGGGACACTGAAGCTTTCTTT. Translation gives CSIWGGRDTEAFF.

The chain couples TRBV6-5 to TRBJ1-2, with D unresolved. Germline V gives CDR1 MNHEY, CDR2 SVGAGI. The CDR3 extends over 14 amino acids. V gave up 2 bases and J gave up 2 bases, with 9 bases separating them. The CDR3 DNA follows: TGTGCCAGCAGTTACGATTCTCGGAACTATGGCTACACCTTC. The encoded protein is CASSYDSRNYGYTF.

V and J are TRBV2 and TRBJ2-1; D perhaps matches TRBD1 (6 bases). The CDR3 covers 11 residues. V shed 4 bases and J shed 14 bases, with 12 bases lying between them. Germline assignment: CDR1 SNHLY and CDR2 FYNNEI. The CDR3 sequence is CASSVRAGEFF. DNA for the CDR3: TGTGCCAGCAGTGTAAGGGCAGGGGAGTTCTTC.

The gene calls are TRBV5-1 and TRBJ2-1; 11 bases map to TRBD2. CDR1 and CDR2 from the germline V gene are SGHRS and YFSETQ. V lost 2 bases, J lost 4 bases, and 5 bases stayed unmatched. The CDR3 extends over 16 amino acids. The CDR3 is CASSLLAGALYNEQFF. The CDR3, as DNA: TGCGCCAGCAGCTTACTAGCGGGGGCCCTATACAATGAGCAGTTCTTC.

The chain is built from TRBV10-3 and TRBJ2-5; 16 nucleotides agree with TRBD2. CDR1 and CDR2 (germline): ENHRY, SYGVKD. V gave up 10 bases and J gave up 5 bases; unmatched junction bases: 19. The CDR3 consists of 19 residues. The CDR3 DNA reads TGTGCCACCGCACCCAGCCCGGGACTAGCGGGGGGGCCGGAGGAGACCCAGTACTTC. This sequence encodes CATAPSPGLAGGPEETQYF.

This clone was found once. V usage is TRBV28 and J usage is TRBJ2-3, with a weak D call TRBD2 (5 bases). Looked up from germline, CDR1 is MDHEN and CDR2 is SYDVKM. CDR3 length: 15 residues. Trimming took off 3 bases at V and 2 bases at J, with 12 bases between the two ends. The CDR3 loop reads CASSFGLGDTDTQYF. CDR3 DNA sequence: TGTGCCAGCAGTTTCGGACTGGGAGACACAGATACGCAGTATTTT.

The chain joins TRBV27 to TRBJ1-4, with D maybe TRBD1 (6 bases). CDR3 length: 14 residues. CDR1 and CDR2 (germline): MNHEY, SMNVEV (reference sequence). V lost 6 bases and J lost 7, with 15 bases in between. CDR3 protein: CASRGRGESEKLFF. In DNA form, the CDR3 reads TGTGCCAGCAGGGGGAGGGGGGAGAGTGAAAAACTGTTTTTT.

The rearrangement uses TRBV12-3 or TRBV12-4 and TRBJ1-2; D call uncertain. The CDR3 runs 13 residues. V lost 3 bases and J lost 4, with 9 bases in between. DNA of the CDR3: TGTGCCAGCAGTTTTTCCAGATCCTATGGCTACACCTTC. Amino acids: CASSFSRSYGYTF.

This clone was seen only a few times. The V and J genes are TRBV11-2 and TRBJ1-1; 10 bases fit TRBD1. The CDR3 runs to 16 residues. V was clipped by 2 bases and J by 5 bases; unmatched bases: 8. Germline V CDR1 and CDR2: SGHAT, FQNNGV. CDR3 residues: CASSLTQTGGRTEAFF. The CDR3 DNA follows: TGTGCCAGCAGCTTAACCCAGACAGGGGGCAGGACTGAAGCTTTCTTT.

The CDR3: CASSYATSGGETQYF. DNA of the CDR3: TGTGCCAGCAGTTACGCTACTAGCGGGGGTGAGACCCAGTACTTC. This rearrangement joins TRBV6-2 or TRBV6-3 to TRBJ2-5, with 11 bases matching TRBD2. The ends lost 2 bases at V and 5 bases at J; junction bases unmatched: 4. This CDR3 is built from 15 residues. The V gene's germline CDR1 is MNHEY and CDR2 SVGEGT.

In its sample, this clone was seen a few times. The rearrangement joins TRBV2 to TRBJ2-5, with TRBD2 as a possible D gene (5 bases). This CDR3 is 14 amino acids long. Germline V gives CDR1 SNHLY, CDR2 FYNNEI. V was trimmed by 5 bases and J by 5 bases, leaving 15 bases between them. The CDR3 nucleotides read TGTGCCAGCAGTCTTACTAGTCGCACGGAGACCCAGTACTTC. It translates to CASSLTSRTETQYF.

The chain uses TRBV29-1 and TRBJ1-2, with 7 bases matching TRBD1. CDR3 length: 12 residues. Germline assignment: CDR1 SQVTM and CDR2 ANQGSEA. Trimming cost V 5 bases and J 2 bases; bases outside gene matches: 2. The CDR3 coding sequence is TGCAGCGTTCCGGGACAGAACTATGGCTACACCTTC. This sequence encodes CSVPGQNYGYTF.

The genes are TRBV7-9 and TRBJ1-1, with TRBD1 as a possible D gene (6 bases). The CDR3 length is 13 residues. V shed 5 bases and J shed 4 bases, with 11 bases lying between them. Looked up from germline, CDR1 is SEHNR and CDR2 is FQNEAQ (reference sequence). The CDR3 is CASSQKQGTEAFF. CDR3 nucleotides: TGTGCCAGCAGCCAAAAACAGGGCACTGAAGCTTTCTTT. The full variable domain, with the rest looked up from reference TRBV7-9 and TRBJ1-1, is DTGVSQNPRHKITKRGQNVTFRCDPISEHNRLYWYRQTLGQGPEFLTYFQNEAQLEKSRLLSDRFSAERPKGSFSTLEIQRTEQGDSAMYLCASSQKQGTEAFFGQGTRLTVV.

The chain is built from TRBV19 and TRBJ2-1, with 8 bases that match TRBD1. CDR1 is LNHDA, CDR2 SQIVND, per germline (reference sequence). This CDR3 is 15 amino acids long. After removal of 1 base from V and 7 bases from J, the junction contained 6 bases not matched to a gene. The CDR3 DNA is TGTGCCAGTAGTATAGGGCAGGGGGCTGGTAATGAGCAGTTCTTC. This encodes CASSIGQGAGNEQFF. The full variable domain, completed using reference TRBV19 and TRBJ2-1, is DGGITQSPKYLFRKEGQNVTLSCEQNLNHDAMYWYRQDPGQGLRLIYYSQIVNDFQKGDIAEGYSVSREKKESFPLTVTSAQKNPTAFYLCASSIGQGAGNEQFFGPGTRLTVL.

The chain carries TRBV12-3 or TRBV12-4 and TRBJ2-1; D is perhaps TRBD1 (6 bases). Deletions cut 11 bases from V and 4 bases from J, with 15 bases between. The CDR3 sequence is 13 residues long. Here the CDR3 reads CASFQGSYNEQFF. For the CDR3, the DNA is TGTGCCTCGTTTCAGGGGAGTTACAATGAGCAGTTCTTC.

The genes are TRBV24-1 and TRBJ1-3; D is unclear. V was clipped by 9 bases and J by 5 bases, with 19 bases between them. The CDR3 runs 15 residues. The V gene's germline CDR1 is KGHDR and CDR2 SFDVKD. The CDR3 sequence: CATQDGAAGRNTIYF. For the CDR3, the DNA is TGTGCCACCCAGGACGGAGCCGCGGGCCGAAACACCATATATTTT.